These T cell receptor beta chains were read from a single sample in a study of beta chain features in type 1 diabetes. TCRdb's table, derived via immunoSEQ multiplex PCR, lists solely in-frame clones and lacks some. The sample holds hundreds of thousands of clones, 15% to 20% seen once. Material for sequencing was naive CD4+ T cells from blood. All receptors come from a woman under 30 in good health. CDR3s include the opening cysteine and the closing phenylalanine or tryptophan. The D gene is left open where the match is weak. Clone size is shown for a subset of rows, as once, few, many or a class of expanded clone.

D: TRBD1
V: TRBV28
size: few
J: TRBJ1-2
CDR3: CACQGGTNYGYTF
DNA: TGTGCCTGCCAAGGGGGCACTAACTATGGCTACACCTTC

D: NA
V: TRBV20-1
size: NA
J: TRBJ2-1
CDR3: CSAASYNEQFF
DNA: TGCAGTGCCGCTAGCTACAATGAGCAGTTCTTC

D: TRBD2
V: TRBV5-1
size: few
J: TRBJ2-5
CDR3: CASSFGTSLKETQYF
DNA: TGCGCCAGCAGCTTCGGGACTAGCCTTAAAGAGACCCAGTACTTC

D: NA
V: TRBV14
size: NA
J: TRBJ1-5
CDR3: CASSQEVVRGTPRGNQPQHF
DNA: TGTGCCAGCAGCCAAGAGGTAGTTCGGGGCACCCCTCGGGGAAATCAGCCCCAGCATTTT

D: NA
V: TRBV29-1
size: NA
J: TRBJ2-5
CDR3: CSALPFQETQYF
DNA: TGCAGCGCCCTCCCTTTTCAAGAGACCCAGTACTTC

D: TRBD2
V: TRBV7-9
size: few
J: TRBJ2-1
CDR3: CASSLGPASGSSYNEQFF
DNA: TGTGCCAGCAGCTTAGGCCCTGCTAGCGGGAGCTCCTACAATGAGCAGTTCTTC

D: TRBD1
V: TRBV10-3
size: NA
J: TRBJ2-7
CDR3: CAISERDRGLGSFEQYF
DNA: TGTGCCATCAGTGAGCGGGACAGGGGGTTGGGGTCATTCGAGCAGTACTTC

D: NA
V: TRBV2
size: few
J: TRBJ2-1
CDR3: CASSTGGGSYNEQFF
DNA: TGTGCCAGCAGTACAGGGGGGGGCTCCTACAATGAGCAGTTCTTC

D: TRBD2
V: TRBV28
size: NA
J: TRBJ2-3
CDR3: CASREGRGTDTQYF
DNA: TGTGCCAGCCGGGAGGGCCGAGGCACAGATACGCAGTATTTT

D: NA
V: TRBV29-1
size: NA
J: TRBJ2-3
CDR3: CSVGQLPRQYF
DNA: TGCAGCGTTGGACAGTTGCCAAGGCAGTATTTT

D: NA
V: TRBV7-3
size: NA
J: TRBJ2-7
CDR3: CASSHGSQILEGYEQYF
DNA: TGTGCCAGCAGCCATGGTTCACAGATCTTAGAAGGCTACGAGCAGTACTTC

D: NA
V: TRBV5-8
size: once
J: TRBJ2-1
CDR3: CASSLAGRSYNEQFF
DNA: TGTGCCAGCAGCTTGGCAGGGCGCTCCTACAATGAGCAGTTCTTC

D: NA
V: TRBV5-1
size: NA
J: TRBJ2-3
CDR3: CASSLGQTGNTQYF
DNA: TGCGCCAGCAGCTTGGGCCAGACAGGCAATACGCAGTATTTT

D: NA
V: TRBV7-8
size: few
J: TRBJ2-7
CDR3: CASSTGPFGDEQYF
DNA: TGTGCCAGCAGTACAGGGCCCTTTGGGGACGAGCAGTACTTC

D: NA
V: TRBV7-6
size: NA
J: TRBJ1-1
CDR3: CASSPDGGNTEAFF
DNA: TGTGCCAGCAGCCCAGACGGGGGGAACACTGAAGCTTTCTTT

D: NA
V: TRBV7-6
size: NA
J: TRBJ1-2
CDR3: CASSLRGNYGYTF
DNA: TGTGCCAGCAGCTTGCGGGGAAACTATGGCTACACCTTC

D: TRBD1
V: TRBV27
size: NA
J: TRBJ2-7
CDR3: CASRSEAAGGPYEQYF
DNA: TGTGCCAGCAGGTCCGAGGCGGCAGGGGGTCCGTACGAGCAGTACTTC

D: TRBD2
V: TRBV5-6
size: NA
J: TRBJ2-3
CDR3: CASSAAGVTDTQYF
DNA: TGTGCCAGCAGCGCAGCGGGAGTCACAGATACGCAGTATTTT

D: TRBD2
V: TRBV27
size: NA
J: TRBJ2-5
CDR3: CASSLSLAVQETQYF
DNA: TGTGCCAGCAGTTTGTCTCTAGCGGTACAAGAGACCCAGTACTTC

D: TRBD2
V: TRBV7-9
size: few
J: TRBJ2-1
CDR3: CASSLPISGSYSYNEQFF
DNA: TGTGCCAGCAGCTTACCCATTAGCGGGAGTTATTCCTACAATGAGCAGTTCTTC

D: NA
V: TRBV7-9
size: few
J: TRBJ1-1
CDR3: CASSLGWDFREAFF
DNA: TGTGCCAGCAGCTTAGGGTGGGATTTTCGTGAAGCTTTCTTT